This T cell receptor (beta chain) was identified during a study (dated by TCRdb to about 2015). About the investigation overall: The study examined whether tumor-infiltrating Tregs in breast cancer are drawn from blood Tregs or arise in situ by conversion from other CD4+ T cell subsets. Overall study results and their limits: The TCR alpha and beta sequences of tumor-infiltrating Tregs showed the greatest overlap with tumor naive CD4+ T cells, followed by blood naive CD4+ T cells. The larger-cohort validation was restricted to a single TCR beta V-J rearrangement rather than whole repertoires. Tumor memory CD4+ T cell TCR gene usage clustered with blood and lymph node memory CD4+ cells and lymph node naive CD4+ cells.

The CDR3 goes from the cysteine to the phenylalanine over 13 residues. Only the CDR3 region is kept as DNA, spanning 39 bases read in frame from base 1. Based on the germline V gene, the CDR1 and CDR2 sequences are SQVTM and ANQGSEA. Trimming at the junction amounts to 7 bases on V and 0 bases on J, and the germline ends lie 9 bases apart. Cells that were CD4+CD25+CD127-/low were isolated as Tregs. Tregs, naive and memory CD4+ T cells from tumor, blood and ipsilateral draining lymph nodes of about 5 breast cancer patients underwent full-length TCR alpha and beta sequencing. Tumor tissue and lymph nodes obtained from ipsilateral axillary dissection were perfused with PBS, minced and then digested with collagenase I and hyaluronidase. Sorted cell populations were confirmed by FACS to exceed 90% purity. Full-length TCR variable regions were amplified by 5' RACE PCR with constant-region reverse primers, followed by semi-nested PCR with Nested Universal Primer A. Using the ReliaPrep RNA Cell Miniprep System, total RNA was extracted, and the SMARTer RACE 5'/3' Kit was then used to reverse transcribe the RNA into 5'RACE-ready cDNA. Multiplex adaptors were used to barcode full-length TCR alpha and beta libraries, and the barcoded libraries were sequenced on an Illumina MiSeq. The study's own analysis went as follows. Sequencing data were pooled across the five patients for each of nine subset-tissue groups and compared by unsupervised clustering of TCR gene usage. The Morisita-Horn index, with shared sequences weighted by their contribution to each repertoire, was used to calculate repertoire similarity. Through fastp at Q25 and MiXCR, TCRdb rebuilt clones from the public reads, retaining in-frame beta chains. Rows matching on CDR3 protein sequence are summarized as one entry with the most common DNA and genes. None of the V and J calls come from the authors' own analysis; TCRdb made them. Within this sample are fewer than 65,000 distinct CDR3 sequences, with less than 25% of them counted one time only. The biggest ten clones account for roughly 3.5% of the sample.

In this sample, this clonotype turned up many times. Its antigen remains undetermined. No per-base quality is available; no much larger clone lies one base away. The chain is assembled from TRBV29-1 and TRBJ1-4, with the D gene too uncertain to name. The receptor's source is a female donor with breast cancer. Sequenced input: tumor-infiltrating Tregs sorted from the breast tumor. The CDR3 region reads CSAAVATNEKLFF. The DNA sequence is as follows: TGCAGCGCCGCAGTTGCAACTAATGAAAAACTGTTTTTT.